The entry that follows covers one TCR beta chain sequence. Its antigen is still unknown. The sample is drawn from a study of cytomegalovirus exposure and HLA in healthy donors. Study observations and caveats: A later analysis found that most CMV-associated TCR beta chains appeared HLA-restricted. TCR beta chain V- and J-gene trimming was linked, in a later analysis, to a missense variant in DCLRE1C. Earlier analysis found most TCR beta V segments productive about 87% or about 30% of the time.

PCR employed 60 Vbeta and 13 Jbeta primers. Original handling: In a later analysis, 70 million to 80 million unique TCR beta chains included roughly 11 million shared by two or more donors. TCRdb's copy holds only in-frame clones and misses some; the assay was immunoSEQ multiplex PCR. That table is the source of V, J and clone size, and D and trimming were worked out from the DNA. Of approximately 110,000 clones in the sample, roughly 70% were seen once. V was clipped by 3 bases and J by 0 bases, with 11 bases between them. The CDR3 totals 15 residues. Looked up from germline, CDR1 is MNHEY and CDR2 is SMNVEV (reference sequence).

Sequenced input: PBMCs. The genes are TRBV27 and TRBJ1-1, with D possibly TRBD1 on 5 matching bases. The clonotype originates from a woman in her 70s in good health and CMV-seropositive. The DNA of the CDR3 is TGTGCCAGCAGTTTCCCCCAGGACATGAACACTGAAGCTTTCTTT. This codes for CASSFPQDMNTEAFF.